This T cell receptor beta chain was captured by sequencing in a study of control samples from healthy donors and cancer patients. The protocol was immunoSEQ multiplex PCR, while the TCRdb copy is restricted to in-frame clones and leaves out a portion. The sample lists just under 150,000 clones; about 91% were seen once. This clone was seen a handful of times. CDR1 and CDR2 from the germline V gene are LNHDA and SQIVND (reference sequence). V was pared by 5 bases and J by 1 base, with 17 bases between. The CDR3 contains 16 residues. The TCR originated in a man aged 30 to 45 in good health. The chain joins TRBV19 to TRBJ1-1; D gene unclear. The material sequenced was blood. The CDR3 sequence is CASSVSSGGPNTEAFF. CDR3 DNA: TGTGCCAGTAGTGTTAGCAGTGGCGGCCCGAACACTGAAGCTTTCTTT.